The next 22 T cell receptor beta chains were all read from a single sample in a study of blood T cells in healthy people across ages. A second PCR of 7 to 11 cycles used a sample-barcoded 5' primer and a J-beta primer mix. MiXCR, run by TCRdb on the 5' RACE reads, gives a single entry per CDR3 protein. The sample gives about 670,000 distinct CDR3 sequences, around 52% of which show up once; roughly 14% is in the top ten. The specimen sequenced was blood. These receptors were taken from a woman of 80 years or more in good health.

As to this clonotype: A much larger clone is a single base away; this may be a read error. This chain joins TRBV5-1 and TRBJ2-1; D is tentatively TRBD1 or TRBD2 (5 bases each). The germline gives CDR1 SGHRS, CDR2 YFSETQ. The length of the CDR3 is 12 residues. CDR3 region: CTSSLERGAQFF. The CDR3, as DNA: TGCACCAGCAGCTTGGAAAGGGGAGCGCAGTTCTTC. Looking up the rest from reference TRBV5-1 and TRBJ2-1 gives the full variable domain: KAGVTQTPRYLIKTRGQQVTLSCSPISGHRSVSWYQQTPGQGLQFLFEYFSETQRNKGNFPGRFSGRQFSNSRSEMNVSTLELGDSALYLCTSSLERGAQFFGPGTRLTVL.

This clonotype showed up just a few times. This sequence joins TRBV27 and TRBJ2-1, with 10 bases matching TRBD2. The J segment lost 10 bases and the V segment lost 8 bases, leaving 17 bases of the junction unmatched. The CDR3 consists of 16 residues. Germline V gene lookup returns CDR1 MNHEY and CDR2 SMNVEV (reference sequence). The CDR3 reads CASATRGLAGVNEQFF. DNA of the CDR3: TGTGCCAGCGCGACTCGGGGGCTAGCGGGAGTTAACGAGCAGTTCTTC.

This chain uses TRBV7-7 with TRBJ2-7; D is uncertain. Judging by the DNA end, TRBJ2-5 fits better; the J call may be wrong. The CDR3 spans 16 residues. Germline loops: CDR1 SSHAT, CDR2 FNYEAQ (reference sequence). The CDR3 nucleotides read TGTGCCAGCAGTCCTCATGGCACCCTCCAACCGCGGACCCAGTACTTC. Its protein product is CASSPHGTLQPRTQYF.

This clonotype was detected many times. The chain links TRBV20-1 to TRBJ2-5; D possibly matches TRBD1 or TRBD2 (6 bases each). The CDR3 length is 12 residues. Germline lookup yields CDR1 DFQATT and CDR2 SNEGSKA (reference sequence). CDR3 coding DNA: TGCAGCTCAGGGGAGGCGGGAGAGACCCAGTACTTC. This translates into CSSGEAGETQYF.

In this sample, this clonotype turned up many times. The chain is built from TRBV7-2 and TRBJ2-1; 8 bases line up with TRBD2. CDR1 SGHTA and CDR2 FQGNSA come from the germline V gene. The CDR3 consists of 16 residues. V was clipped by 6 bases and J by 0 bases; unmatched bases: 7. Here the CDR3 reads CASRFRLASSYNEQFF. DNA of the CDR3: TGTGCCAGCAGGTTCCGACTAGCGAGCTCCTACAATGAGCAGTTCTTC.

This clonotype came up once. A much larger clone lies a single base off, so this may be a read error. V is TRBV13 and J is TRBJ2-1, with 10 positions matching TRBD2. Germline CDR1 PRHDT, CDR2 FYEKMQ (reference sequence). This CDR3 region has 15 residues. The V and J ends lost 2 bases and 7 bases, in that order; junction bases with no gene match: 5. The CDR3 reads CASSLRRAGGNEQFF. Written as DNA, the CDR3 is TGTGCCAGCAGCTTAAGACGAGCGGGAGGGAATGAGCAGTTCTTC.

This clonotype appeared many times. This chain joins TRBV6-6 and TRBJ2-2, with D possibly TRBD2 on 5 matching bases. CDR3 length: 16 amino acids. Deletions cut 1 base from V and 4 bases from J, with 13 bases between. From germline, CDR1 is MNHNY and CDR2 SVGAGI (reference sequence). CDR3 sequence (DNA): TGTGCCAGCAGTTACTACGCGCGAGGGCGCACCGGGGAGCTGTTTTTT. Its translation is CASSYYARGRTGELFF.

This clonotype occurred many times. This chain links TRBV5-1 with TRBJ2-3; 7 bases map to TRBD1. The CDR3 runs 13 residues. Germline-derived CDR1 and CDR2 are SGHRS and YFSETQ. V lost 1 base, J lost 6 bases, and 2 bases stayed unmatched. Here the CDR3 DNA reads TGCGCCAGCAGCTTGTCGGGACAGGATACGCAGTATTTT. Its protein product is CASSLSGQDTQYF.

The CDR3 region is CASRGLGNTGELFF. The DNA of the CDR3 is TGTGCTTCTCGCGGACTAGGGAACACCGGGGAGCTGTTTTTT. The gene calls are TRBV6-2 or TRBV6-3 and TRBJ2-2; 7 bases line up with TRBD2. The CDR3 length is 14 residues. Germline values: CDR1 MNHEY, CDR2 SVGEGT.

The V call is TRBV11-1, the J call TRBJ2-7; unclear D gene. V was pared by 5 bases and J by 3 bases, with 11 bases between. This CDR3 spans 13 amino acids. CDR1 is SGHAT and CDR2 is FQDESV in the germline V gene (reference sequence). The CDR3 spells CASSGQVDYEQYF. Here the CDR3 DNA reads TGTGCCAGCAGCGGCCAAGTCGACTACGAGCAGTACTTC.

As concerns this clonotype: A clone one base away is much larger, so this may be a read error. The rearrangement uses TRBV20-1 and TRBJ1-2; a weak D match, TRBD1 (5 bases). Germline-derived CDR1 and CDR2 are DFQATT and SNEGSKA (reference sequence). This CDR3 has 14 residues. The CDR3 loop reads CSARDHRQGYDYTF. The CDR3 DNA reads as TGCAGTGCTAGAGATCATCGGCAGGGTTATGACTACACCTTC.

This clonotype has more than one count but fewer than ten. V usage is TRBV12-3 or TRBV12-4 and J usage is TRBJ2-3, with no clear D. This CDR3 has 12 amino acids. Deletions cut 5 bases from V and 10 bases from J, with 13 bases between. Here the CDR3 reads CASSPAPAAQYF. CDR3 bases: TGTGCCAGCAGTCCTGCCCCCGCGGCGCAGTATTTT.

Points on this clonotype: A much larger clone lies a single base off, so this may be a read error. The genes are TRBV7-6 and TRBJ2-1, with 9 bases fitting TRBD2. The germline V gene has CDR1 SGHVS and CDR2 FNYEAQ. The CDR3 spans 16 residues. CDR3 DNA sequence: TGTGCCAGCAGCGTAGCGGGGCGGGGGGGATTGAATGAGCAGTTCTTC. It translates to CASSVAGRGGLNEQFF.

This clonotype was seen at least ten times. V gene TRBV6-6 combines with J gene TRBJ2-5, with D unresolved. The CDR3 length is 14 residues. Germline CDR1 reads MNHNY; CDR2 reads SVGAGI (reference sequence). V lost 6 bases and J 3 bases, leaving 14 bases between the germline ends. The DNA of the CDR3 is TGTGCCAGCAGCTCAGGACCTGGGGAAGAGACCCAGTACTTC. Translating it yields CASSSGPGEETQYF.

On this clonotype itself: A much larger clone lies one base from this, so it may be a read error. This chain uses TRBV12-3 or TRBV12-4 with TRBJ2-1; 9 bases fit TRBD2. The J call may be mistaken, given a closer DNA end match to TRBJ2-7. CDR3 length equals 15 residues. For the CDR3, the DNA is TGTGCCAGCAGTTCGAGCGGGGGGAACTACAATGAGCAGTACTTC. Amino acids: CASSSSGGNYNEQYF.

This chain links TRBV3-1 with TRBJ1-2; D gene ambiguous. The CDR3 has 15 residues. Germline V gene sequence: CDR1 LGHDT, CDR2 YNNKEL (reference sequence). Trimming stripped 0 bases from V and 4 bases from J, with 12 bases between. CDR3 DNA sequence: TGTGCCAGCAGCCAAGATCCCCGGGGTACCTATGGCTACACCTTC. This gives the protein CASSQDPRGTYGYTF.

The chain uses TRBV12-3 or TRBV12-4 and TRBJ2-1; 10 bases are shared with TRBD2. Trimming at V came to 8 bases and at J to 5 bases, leaving 9 bases not matched to a gene. CDR3 length: 15 residues. CDR3 coding DNA: TGTGCCAGCGGACGGTGGCTAGCGGGAGACAATGAGCAGTTCTTC. It is translated as CASGRWLAGDNEQFF.

This clonotype was seen ten or more times. The chain couples TRBV5-1 to TRBJ2-1, with 8 bases matching TRBD1. The junction had 1 base not matched to a gene; V was cut back by 3 bases and J by 2 bases. The CDR3 extends over 14 amino acids. Germline V lookup: CDR1 SGHRS, CDR2 YFSETQ. CDR3 in DNA: TGCGCCAGCAGCTCGGACAGGGCCTACAATGAGCAGTTCTTC. Protein sequence: CASSSDRAYNEQFF.

The chain couples TRBV24-1 to TRBJ2-3; no clear D. The CDR3 runs to 13 residues. Deletions cut 4 bases from V and 4 bases from J, with 8 bases between. CDR1 and CDR2 (germline): KGHDR, SFDVKD. CDR3 DNA sequence: TGTGCCACCAGTGACACTACGGCAGATACGCAGTATTTT. This gives the protein CATSDTTADTQYF.

The chain has TRBV10-3 and TRBJ2-2; 10 bases map to TRBD1. With 11 bases clipped from V and 2 bases from J, the junction kept 8 bases outside the gene matches. Germline V gene data show CDR1 as ENHRY and CDR2 as SYGVKD. This CDR3 is built from 15 residues. CDR3: CALRQGAFNTGELFF. The CDR3, as DNA: TGTGCCTTACGACAGGGGGCATTCAACACCGGGGAGCTGTTTTTT.

Concerning this clonotype itself: A read error may explain this, as a much larger clone is one base away. The CDR3 nucleotides are TGCAGTGCAACCGATCCGTGGACCACTGAGCAGTTCTTC. Amino acids: CSATDPWTTEQFF. The chain recombines TRBV20-1 with TRBJ2-1; no clear D. V was cut by 6 bases and J by 9 bases, with 18 bases left in between. This CDR3 is built from 13 residues. Germline V gives CDR1 DFQATT, CDR2 SNEGSKA (reference sequence).

With regard to this clonotype: A read error is possible here, since a much larger clone lies one base away. J is TRBJ2-1 and V is TRBV7-2; 9 bases match TRBD2. Germline V lookup: CDR1 SGHTA, CDR2 FQGNSA. CDR3 length: 16 residues. Here the CDR3 reads CASSELGGGAYNAQFF. CDR3 DNA: TGTGCCAGCAGCGAATTAGGCGGGGGGGCCTACAATGCGCAGTTCTTC.